This T cell receptor (beta chain) is from a study of blood T cell repertoires in COVID-19. CDR1 is SGHTA and CDR2 is FQGNSA in the germline V gene. The CDR3 is 15 amino acids. V dropped 5 bases and J dropped 0 bases, with 14 bases sitting between them. Assignment of participants to cohorts was predicated upon participant-reported clinical history. No more than 2 weeks before study entry, exposed participants had met a case of COVID-19. Authors' processing steps: Reference gene primer amplification in the assay estimated nucleated cell counts. Profiling relied on immunoSEQ multiplex PCR, and the TCRdb table lists in-frame clones only, not all of them. V and J calls and clone size are those listed in that table; D and trimming were worked out from the DNA. Among about 150,000 clones listed, about 90% were seen once.

V gene TRBV7-2 combines with J gene TRBJ2-7; perhaps TRBD2 as D (7 bases). Sequenced: PBMCs or T cells enriched from blood (not recorded which). This TCR derives from a woman between 40 and 50 years old who had been exposed to COVID-19. The DNA of the CDR3 is TGTGCCAGCAGCCCTCCGGGGGGCCTCTCCTACGAGCAGTACTTC. Amino acids: CASSPPGGLSYEQYF.